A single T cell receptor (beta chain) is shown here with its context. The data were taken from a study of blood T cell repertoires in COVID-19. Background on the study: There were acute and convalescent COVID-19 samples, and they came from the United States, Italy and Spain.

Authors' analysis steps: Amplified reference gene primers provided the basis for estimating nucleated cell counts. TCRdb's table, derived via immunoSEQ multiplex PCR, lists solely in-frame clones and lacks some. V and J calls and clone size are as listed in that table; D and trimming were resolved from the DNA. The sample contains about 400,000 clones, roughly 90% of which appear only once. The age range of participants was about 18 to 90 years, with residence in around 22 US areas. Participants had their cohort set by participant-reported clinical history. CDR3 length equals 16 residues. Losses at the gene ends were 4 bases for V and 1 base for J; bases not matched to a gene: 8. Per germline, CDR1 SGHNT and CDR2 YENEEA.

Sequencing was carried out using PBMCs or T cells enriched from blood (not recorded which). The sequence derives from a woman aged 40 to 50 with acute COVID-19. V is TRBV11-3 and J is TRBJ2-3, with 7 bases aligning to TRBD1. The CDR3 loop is CASSYRTGAGTDTQYF. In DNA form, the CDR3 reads TGTGCCAGCAGCTACCGGACAGGTGCGGGCACAGATACGCAGTATTTT.